This T cell receptor (beta chain) was captured by sequencing in a study of T cell changes during pregnancy in multiple sclerosis. The J segment lost 4 bases and the V segment lost 4 bases, leaving 9 bases of the junction unmatched. Germline V gives CDR1 SGHTA, CDR2 FQGNSA. This CDR3 has 15 residues. Measured with immunoSEQ multiplex PCR; TCRdb has only the in-frame clones, and not every one. The sample includes 78,000 or so clones, 92% of them seen just once. J is TRBJ2-5 and V is TRBV7-2; 7 bases agree with TRBD1. The sample consisted of peripheral blood, taken before pregnancy. This TCR was sampled from a female donor with multiple sclerosis, enrolled in a pregnancy study. The DNA for the CDR3 is TGTGCCAGCAGCTACTACAGGGGTTTGAGAGAGACCCAGTACTTC. Translating it yields CASSYYRGLRETQYF.